This TCR beta chain was found in a study of T cells after yellow fever vaccination. Background on the study: SMART-Seq v4 Ultra Low Input served to prepare low-cell-number fractions. Notes on the study in general: Highly abundant clonotypes carried over from the bulk population could end up in FACS-sorted repertoires as contaminants.

Comments on this clonotype: Its cognate antigen is unknown.

Trimming removed 1 base at V and 2 bases at J, with 11 bases between. Germline CDR1 reads LNHNV; CDR2 reads YYDKDF (reference sequence). The CDR3 covers 15 residues. TCR cDNA was made by 5'RACE template switching, adding a universal primer site and UMIs. TCRdb called the 5' RACE reads again in MiXCR, with one record for every CDR3 protein. Of 300,000 to 450,000 distinct CDR3 sequences in the sample, approximately 8% were seen once. The material was PBMCs, obtained approximately 47 days after the first yellow fever vaccination. The chain joins TRBV15 to TRBJ1-1, with D unclear. The sequence was collected from a man between 18 and 35 years old who received the YFV17D yellow fever vaccine. DNA for the CDR3: TGTGCCACCAGCAGAGGGTCGGCAGCCAACACTGAAGCTTTCTTT. This gives the protein CATSRGSAANTEAFF.